This T cell receptor (beta chain) emerged from a study of post-analysis software for immune sequencing data. Study results and caveats: Co-batched samples clustered tightly together by F measure. With TRBV5-6, TRBV5-1 and TRBV20-1 included, a handful of TRBV segments were more frequent in patients than in controls.

Prepared libraries of TCR beta cDNA carried unique molecular identifiers. With about 0.95 to 11 million T cells as the source, about half a million cDNA molecules resulted. TCRdb ran MiXCR on the PCR reads and lists one entry per CDR3 protein. The data show some 800,000 distinct CDR3 sequences, about 45% seen once. CDR3 length: 12 amino acids. Germline V gene data show CDR1 as SGHTA and CDR2 as FQGNSA. The ends were cut back, 8 bases at V and 7 bases at J, with 13 bases in the middle. Only a few counts were recorded for this clonotype. Its cognate antigen is unknown. The V gene is TRBV7-2, the J gene TRBJ2-3; D call uncertain. This receptor was identified in a girl aged 5-17 years with multiple sclerosis. Sequencing used blood. The CDR3 DNA sequence: TGTGCCAGCGAGGAACTATCCTATACGCAGTATTTT. Translating it yields CASEELSYTQYF.